Listed below are T cell receptor beta chains from one sample, sequenced in a study of T-cell reconstitution after alpha-beta-depleted transplantation in children. TCRdb reprocessed the PCR reads with MiXCR, giving one entry per CDR3 protein. The sample lists about 500,000 distinct CDR3 sequences, around a third occurring once. The sample consisted of PBMCs from the stem cell graft donor, taken from the stem cell graft. The receptors shown here come from a human donor who donated a stem cell graft to a child with aplastic anemia. The CDR3 runs from the conserved cysteine through the conserved F or W. Each record gives: V gene, J gene, clone size, D gene, CDR3 protein, CDR3 DNA. The D gene is left open where the match is weak. Clone size is stated in some rows and not others, as once, few, many or a class when expanded.

v_call: TRBV5-1; j_call: TRBJ2-1; clone_size: .; d_call: TRBD2; cdr3_aa: CASSQREGRGNEQFF; cdr3_nt: TGCGCCAGCAGCCAAAGGGAGGGCCGGGGCAATGAGCAGTTCTTC
v_call: TRBV18; j_call: TRBJ2-1; clone_size: .; d_call: TRBD1; cdr3_aa: CASSPDRVRGYNEQFF; cdr3_nt: TGTGCCAGCTCACCTGACAGGGTGAGGGGCTACAATGAGCAGTTCTTC
v_call: TRBV12-3/TRBV12-4; j_call: TRBJ1-5; clone_size: .; d_call: .; cdr3_aa: CASSFPLGSSAQPQHF; cdr3_nt: TGTGCCAGCAGTTTTCCCCTGGGGTCCTCGGCTCAGCCCCAGCATTTT
v_call: TRBV27; j_call: TRBJ1-4; clone_size: .; d_call: TRBD1; cdr3_aa: CASSSRTGMYEKLFF; cdr3_nt: TGTGCCAGCAGTTCCCGGACAGGGATGTACGAAAAACTGTTTTTT
v_call: TRBV4-1; j_call: TRBJ1-2; clone_size: .; d_call: .; cdr3_aa: CASSQGVTPLDDYGYTF; cdr3_nt: TGCGCCAGCAGCCAAGGGGTTACACCTCTAGACGACTATGGCTACACCTTC
v_call: TRBV9; j_call: TRBJ2-1; clone_size: few; d_call: .; cdr3_aa: CASSAPGPEFHEQFF; cdr3_nt: TGTGCCAGCAGCGCCCCCGGGCCCGAATTTCATGAGCAGTTCTTC
v_call: TRBV6-2/TRBV6-3; j_call: TRBJ2-2; clone_size: .; d_call: TRBD2; cdr3_aa: CASSYSTSGYNTGELFF; cdr3_nt: TGTGCCAGCAGTTACTCGACTAGCGGCTATAACACCGGGGAGCTGTTTTTT
v_call: TRBV12-3/TRBV12-4; j_call: TRBJ2-3; clone_size: .; d_call: .; cdr3_aa: CASSLREERTDTQYF; cdr3_nt: TGTGCCAGCAGTTTGCGGGAAGAGCGCACAGATACGCAGTATTTT
v_call: TRBV29-1; j_call: TRBJ2-5; clone_size: .; d_call: .; cdr3_aa: CSVAIREQETQYF; cdr3_nt: TGCAGCGTTGCAATCAGGGAACAAGAGACCCAGTACTTC
v_call: TRBV7-9; j_call: TRBJ2-7; clone_size: few; d_call: .; cdr3_aa: CATATGHEQYF; cdr3_nt: TGTGCCACCGCCACGGGCCACGAGCAGTACTTC
v_call: TRBV20-1; j_call: TRBJ2-1; clone_size: few; d_call: .; cdr3_aa: CSARSTGTSSYNEQFF; cdr3_nt: TGCAGTGCTAGATCGACGGGGACAAGCTCCTACAATGAGCAGTTCTTC
v_call: TRBV7-8; j_call: TRBJ2-2; clone_size: .; d_call: TRBD1; cdr3_aa: CASSSATGVDTGELFF; cdr3_nt: TGTGCCAGCAGCTCAGCCACAGGGGTCGACACCGGGGAGCTGTTTTTT
v_call: TRBV6-1; j_call: TRBJ2-1; clone_size: .; d_call: .; cdr3_aa: CASSTLPGRPRAFYNEQFF; cdr3_nt: TGTGCCAGCAGCACCCTCCCGGGCCGGCCGAGAGCCTTTTACAATGAGCAGTTCTTC
v_call: TRBV29-1; j_call: TRBJ2-1; clone_size: few; d_call: .; cdr3_aa: CSVHTIGLTEQFF; cdr3_nt: TGCAGCGTCCATACTATCGGGTTGACTGAGCAGTTCTTC
v_call: TRBV20-1; j_call: TRBJ2-5; clone_size: many; d_call: .; cdr3_aa: CSARRDGQTQYF; cdr3_nt: TGCAGTGCTCGCCGCGACGGGCAGACCCAGTACTTC
v_call: TRBV20-1; j_call: TRBJ1-1; clone_size: .; d_call: .; cdr3_aa: CSALDRNTEAFF; cdr3_nt: TGCAGTGCTCTGGACAGGAACACTGAAGCTTTCTTT
v_call: TRBV7-9; j_call: TRBJ2-7; clone_size: few; d_call: .; cdr3_aa: CASSSTGEFSEQYF; cdr3_nt: TGTGCCAGCAGCTCTACAGGAGAATTCTCCGAGCAGTACTTC
v_call: TRBV20-1; j_call: TRBJ2-2; clone_size: .; d_call: .; cdr3_aa: CSANRGGAGELFF; cdr3_nt: TGCAGTGCAAACAGAGGAGGTGCCGGGGAGCTGTTTTTT
v_call: TRBV7-6; j_call: TRBJ2-7; clone_size: .; d_call: TRBD2; cdr3_aa: CASSLGPGLAGASEYF; cdr3_nt: TGTGCCAGCAGCTTAGGGCCGGGACTAGCGGGAGCCTCAGAGTACTTC
v_call: TRBV12-3/TRBV12-4; j_call: TRBJ1-4; clone_size: .; d_call: .; cdr3_aa: CASSPRTEILFF; cdr3_nt: TGTGCCAGCAGTCCGCGGACAGAGATACTGTTTTTT
v_call: TRBV9; j_call: TRBJ2-1; clone_size: .; d_call: .; cdr3_aa: CASSGFSGNEQFF; cdr3_nt: TGTGCCAGCAGCGGATTTAGCGGCAATGAGCAGTTCTTC
v_call: TRBV6-2/TRBV6-3; j_call: TRBJ1-5; clone_size: .; d_call: .; cdr3_aa: CASNQRINNQPQHF; cdr3_nt: TGTGCCAGCAATCAGCGGATTAACAATCAGCCCCAGCATTTT
v_call: TRBV5-1; j_call: TRBJ2-1; clone_size: .; d_call: TRBD2; cdr3_aa: CASSLALTSYEQFF; cdr3_nt: TGCGCCAGCAGCTTGGCCCTGACTAGCTATGAGCAGTTCTTC
v_call: TRBV9; j_call: TRBJ2-5; clone_size: .; d_call: TRBD1; cdr3_aa: CASSEEQGETQYF; cdr3_nt: TGTGCCAGCAGCGAGGAACAGGGGGAGACCCAGTACTTC
v_call: TRBV6-1; j_call: TRBJ1-2; clone_size: .; d_call: TRBD1; cdr3_aa: CASSRDSIWNGYTF; cdr3_nt: TGTGCCAGCAGCCGGGACAGCATCTGGAATGGCTACACCTTC
v_call: TRBV6-2/TRBV6-3; j_call: TRBJ2-5; clone_size: .; d_call: TRBD2; cdr3_aa: CASSRTSGYGGPWETQYF; cdr3_nt: TGTGCCAGCTCACGGACTAGCGGTTACGGAGGGCCCTGGGAGACCCAGTACTTC
v_call: TRBV20-1; j_call: TRBJ2-5; clone_size: .; d_call: TRBD1; cdr3_aa: CSAEQGVQETQYF; cdr3_nt: TGCAGTGCTGAACAGGGGGTACAAGAGACCCAGTACTTC
v_call: TRBV29-1; j_call: TRBJ1-4; clone_size: many; d_call: TRBD1; cdr3_aa: CSVAQGNLATNEKLFF; cdr3_nt: TGCAGCGTTGCACAGGGGAATCTGGCAACTAATGAAAAACTGTTTTTT